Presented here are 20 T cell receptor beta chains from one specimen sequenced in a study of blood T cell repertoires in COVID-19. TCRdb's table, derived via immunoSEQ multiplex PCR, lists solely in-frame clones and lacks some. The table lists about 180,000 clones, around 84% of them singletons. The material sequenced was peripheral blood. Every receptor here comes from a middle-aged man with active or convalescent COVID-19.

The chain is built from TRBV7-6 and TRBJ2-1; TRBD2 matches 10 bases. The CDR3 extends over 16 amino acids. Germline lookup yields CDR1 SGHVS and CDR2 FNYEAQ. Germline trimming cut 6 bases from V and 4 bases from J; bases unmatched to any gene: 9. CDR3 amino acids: CASSHIGTSAYNEQFF. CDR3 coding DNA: TGTGCCAGCAGTCACATCGGGACTAGCGCTTACAATGAGCAGTTCTTC. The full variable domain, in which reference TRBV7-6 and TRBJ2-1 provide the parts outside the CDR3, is GAGVSQSPRYKVTKRGQDVALRCDPISGHVSLYWYRQALGQGPEFLTYFNYEAQQDKSGLPNDRFSAERPEGSISTLTIQRTEQRDSAMYRCASSHIGTSAYNEQFFGPGTRLTVL.

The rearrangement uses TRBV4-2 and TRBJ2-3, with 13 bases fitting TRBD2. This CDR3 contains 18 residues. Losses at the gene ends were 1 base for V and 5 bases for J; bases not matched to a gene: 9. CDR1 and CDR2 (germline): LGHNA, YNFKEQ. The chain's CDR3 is CASSQAQLAGGRGDTQYF. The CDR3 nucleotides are TGTGCCAGCAGCCAAGCCCAACTAGCGGGGGGGCGAGGAGATACGCAGTATTTT.

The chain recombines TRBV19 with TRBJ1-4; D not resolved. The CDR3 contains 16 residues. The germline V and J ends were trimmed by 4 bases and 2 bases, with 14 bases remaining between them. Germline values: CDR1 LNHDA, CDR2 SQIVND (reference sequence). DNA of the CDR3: TGTGCCAGTAGTACAAGCGCGACTAGTACTAATGAAAAACTGTTTTTT. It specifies CASSTSATSTNEKLFF.

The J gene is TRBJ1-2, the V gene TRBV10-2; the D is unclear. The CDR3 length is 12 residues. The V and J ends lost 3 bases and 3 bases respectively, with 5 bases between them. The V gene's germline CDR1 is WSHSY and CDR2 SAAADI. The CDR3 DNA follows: TGCGCCAGCAGTGATACAGACTATGGCTACACCTTC. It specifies CASSDTDYGYTF.

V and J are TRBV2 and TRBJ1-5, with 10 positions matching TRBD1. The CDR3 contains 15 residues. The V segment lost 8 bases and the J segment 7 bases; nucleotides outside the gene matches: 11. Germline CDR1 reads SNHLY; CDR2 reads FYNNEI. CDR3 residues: CASQKWDRGAQPQHF. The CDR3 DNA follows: TGTGCCAGCCAGAAGTGGGACAGGGGAGCACAGCCCCAGCATTTT.

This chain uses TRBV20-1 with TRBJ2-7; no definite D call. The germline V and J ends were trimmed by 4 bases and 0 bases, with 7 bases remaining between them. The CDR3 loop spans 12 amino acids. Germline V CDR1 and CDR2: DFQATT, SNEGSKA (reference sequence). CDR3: CSAIDHSYEQYF. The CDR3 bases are TGCAGTGCTATTGACCACTCCTACGAGCAGTACTTC.

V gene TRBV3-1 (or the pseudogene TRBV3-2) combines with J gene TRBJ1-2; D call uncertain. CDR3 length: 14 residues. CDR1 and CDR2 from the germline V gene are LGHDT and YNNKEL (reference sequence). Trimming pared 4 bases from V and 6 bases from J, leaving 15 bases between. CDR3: CASSRRPLMNGYTF. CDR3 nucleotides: TGTGCCAGCAGCCGGAGACCGTTAATGAATGGCTACACCTTC.

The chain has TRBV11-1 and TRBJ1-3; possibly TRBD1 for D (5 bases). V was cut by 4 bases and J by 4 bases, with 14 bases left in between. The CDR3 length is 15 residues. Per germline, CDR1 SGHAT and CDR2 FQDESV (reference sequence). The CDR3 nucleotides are TGTGCCAGCAGCTCCCGGAGTGACAGAGGAAACACCATATATTTT. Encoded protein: CASSSRSDRGNTIYF.

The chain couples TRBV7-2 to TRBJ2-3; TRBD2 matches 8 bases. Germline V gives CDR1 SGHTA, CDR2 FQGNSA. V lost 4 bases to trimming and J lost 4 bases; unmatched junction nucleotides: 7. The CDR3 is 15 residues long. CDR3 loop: CASSSLAGAPDTQYF. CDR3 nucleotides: TGTGCCAGCAGCTCTCTAGCGGGCGCGCCAGATACGCAGTATTTT.

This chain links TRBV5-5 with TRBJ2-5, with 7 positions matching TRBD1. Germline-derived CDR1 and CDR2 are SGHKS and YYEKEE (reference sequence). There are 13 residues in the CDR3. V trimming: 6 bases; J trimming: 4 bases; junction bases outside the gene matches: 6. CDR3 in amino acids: CASTRPGGETQYF. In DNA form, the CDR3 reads TGTGCCAGCACAAGACCAGGGGGAGAGACCCAGTACTTC.

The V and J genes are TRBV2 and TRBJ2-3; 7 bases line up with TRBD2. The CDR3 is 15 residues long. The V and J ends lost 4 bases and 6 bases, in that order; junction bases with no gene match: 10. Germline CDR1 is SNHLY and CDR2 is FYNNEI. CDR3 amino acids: CASSGGTTTMDTQYF. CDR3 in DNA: TGTGCCAGCAGTGGGGGGACTACCACGATGGATACGCAGTATTTT.

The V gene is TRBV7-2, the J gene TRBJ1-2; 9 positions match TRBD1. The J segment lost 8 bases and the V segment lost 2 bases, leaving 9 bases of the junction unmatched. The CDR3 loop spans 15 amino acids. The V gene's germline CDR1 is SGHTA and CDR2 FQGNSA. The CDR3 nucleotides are TGTGCCAGCAGCTTACAGGGACAGGGTGTTCTAGGCTACACCTTC. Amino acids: CASSLQGQGVLGYTF.

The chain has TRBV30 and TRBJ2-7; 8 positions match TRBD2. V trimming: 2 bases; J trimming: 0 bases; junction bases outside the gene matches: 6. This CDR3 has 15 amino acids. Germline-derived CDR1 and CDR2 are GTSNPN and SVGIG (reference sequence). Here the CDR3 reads CAWSPTSVISYEQYF. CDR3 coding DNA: TGTGCCTGGAGTCCGACTAGCGTGATCTCCTACGAGCAGTACTTC. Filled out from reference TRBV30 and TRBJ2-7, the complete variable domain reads SQTIHQWPATLVQPVGSPLSLECTVEGTSNPNLYWYRQAAGRGLQLLFYSVGIGQISSEVPQNLSASRPQDRQFILSSKKLLLSDSGFYLCAWSPTSVISYEQYFGPGTRLTVT.

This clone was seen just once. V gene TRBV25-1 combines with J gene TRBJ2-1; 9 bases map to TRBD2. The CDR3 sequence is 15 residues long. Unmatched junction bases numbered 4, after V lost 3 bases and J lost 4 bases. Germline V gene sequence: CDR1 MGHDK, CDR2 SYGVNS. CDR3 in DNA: TGTGCCAGCAGTGAGCTTAGCGGGGGTTACAATGAGCAGTTCTTC. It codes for CASSELSGGYNEQFF.

The CDR3 DNA is TGTGCCAGCGGGACAGGGGATCATCAGCCCCAGCATTTT. It translates to CASGTGDHQPQHF. The chain uses TRBV27 and TRBJ1-5, with 10 bases that match TRBD1. The V and J ends lost 8 bases and 5 bases, in that order; junction bases with no gene match: 3. CDR1 MNHEY and CDR2 SMNVEV come from the germline V gene (reference sequence). The CDR3 covers 13 residues.

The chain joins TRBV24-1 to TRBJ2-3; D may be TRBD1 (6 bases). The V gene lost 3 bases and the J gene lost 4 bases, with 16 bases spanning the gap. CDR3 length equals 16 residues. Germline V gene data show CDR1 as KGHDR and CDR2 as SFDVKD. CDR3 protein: CATSDPVTGGSDTQYF. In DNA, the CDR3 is TGTGCCACCAGTGATCCCGTGACAGGCGGTTCAGATACGCAGTATTTT.

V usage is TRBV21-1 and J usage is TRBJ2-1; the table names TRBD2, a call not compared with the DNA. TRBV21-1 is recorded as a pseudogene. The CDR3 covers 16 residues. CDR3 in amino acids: CASIGSLADPDQGQFF. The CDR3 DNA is TGTGCCAGCATTGGCTCACTAGCGGACCCAGATCAAGGGCAGTTCTTC.

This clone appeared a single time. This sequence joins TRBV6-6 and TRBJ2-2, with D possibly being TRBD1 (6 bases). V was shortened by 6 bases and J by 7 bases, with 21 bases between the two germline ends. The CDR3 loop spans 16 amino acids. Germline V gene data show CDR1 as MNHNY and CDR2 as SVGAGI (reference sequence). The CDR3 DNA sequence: TGTGCCAGCAGGGGGGCCGAAAACAGCGACTACGGGGAGCTGTTTTTT. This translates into CASRGAENSDYGELFF.

CDR3 nucleotides: TGTGCCAGCAGTGGGGGACAGGGGATGGTGACCAAAAACATTCAGTACTTC. It yields the protein CASSGGQGMVTKNIQYF. The V gene is TRBV6-1, the J gene TRBJ2-4, with 10 positions matching TRBD1. Looked up from germline, CDR1 is MNHNS and CDR2 is SASEGT. The CDR3 is made up of 17 amino acids. The J segment lost 2 bases and the V segment lost 4 bases, leaving 8 bases of the junction unmatched.

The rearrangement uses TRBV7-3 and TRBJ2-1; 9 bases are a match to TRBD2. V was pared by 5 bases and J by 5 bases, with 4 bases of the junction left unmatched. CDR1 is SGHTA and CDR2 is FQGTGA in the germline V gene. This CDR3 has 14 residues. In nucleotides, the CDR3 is TGTGCCAGCAGCCGCGGGGGGGCGAACAATGAGCAGTTCTTC. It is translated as CASSRGGANNEQFF.